These 17 T cell receptor beta chains came from one sample sequenced in a study of OX40 agonist ivuxolimab in advanced cancers. This table comes from immunoSEQ multiplex PCR, and its TCRdb copy is limited to in-frame clones, with some not included. The sample includes about 48,000 clones, about nine tenths seen only once; the top ten take over 9.5%. Sequencing was performed on CD4+ or CD8+ T cells sorted from blood, taken in a trial of the OX40 agonist ivuxolimab. The receptors come from an adult with an advanced solid tumor such as melanoma, head and neck, liver or kidney cancer.

The CDR3 nucleotides are TGTGCCAGCAGTTTTTATGCTACCTACGAGCAGTACTTC. Its protein product is CASSFYATYEQYF. The chain links TRBV27 to TRBJ2-7; no definite D call. This CDR3 is 13 amino acids long. Trimming left V 3 bases short and J 2 bases short, with 8 bases between. Germline CDR1 reads MNHEY; CDR2 reads SMNVEV (reference sequence).

V and J are TRBV5-1 and TRBJ2-3, with D hard to call. Germline V lookup: CDR1 SGHRS, CDR2 YFSETQ. The V and J ends lost 4 bases and 5 bases respectively, with 14 bases between them. The CDR3 runs to 14 residues. The DNA of the CDR3 is TGCGCCAGCAGCCCTACTCAGCAAGAAGATACGCAGTATTTT. The encoded protein is CASSPTQQEDTQYF.

The chain couples TRBV9 to TRBJ1-3; tentative D call: TRBD1 (5 bases). CDR1 is SGDLS and CDR2 is YYNGEE in the germline V gene. This CDR3 is built from 14 residues. V was trimmed by 4 bases and J by 2 bases, leaving 10 bases between them. The CDR3 DNA is TGTGCCAGCAGCACAGGCACAACTGGAAACACCATATATTTT. Translation: CASSTGTTGNTIYF.

Sample share makes this clone medium-sized. The chain has TRBV7-9 and TRBJ2-5; possible D gene TRBD1, 6 bases. This CDR3 comprises 12 residues. V dropped 6 bases and J dropped 5 bases, with 10 bases sitting between them. Germline V gene lookup returns CDR1 SEHNR and CDR2 FQNEAQ (reference sequence). CDR3 DNA sequence: TGTGCCAGCAGGGACAGTGGCGAGACCCAGTACTTC. Translating gives CASRDSGETQYF.

The V and J genes are TRBV6-6 and TRBJ2-7; D may correspond to TRBD1 or TRBD2 (5 bases each). This CDR3 spans 15 amino acids. In germline, CDR1 is MNHNY, CDR2 SVGAGI (reference sequence). Trimming pared 3 bases from V and 0 bases from J, leaving 12 bases between. This chain's CDR3 is CASSYEAGSSYEQYF. The CDR3, as DNA: TGTGCCAGCAGTTATGAGGCAGGGAGCTCCTACGAGCAGTACTTC.

This clone came up once. The V and J genes are TRBV4-1 and TRBJ2-3; D might be TRBD1 (6 bases). The CDR3 sequence is 15 residues long. CDR1 is MGHRA, CDR2 YSYEKL, per germline. V shed 3 bases and J shed 4 bases, with 14 bases lying between them. CDR3 in amino acids: CASSQKAPGADTQYF. CDR3 in DNA: TGCGCCAGCAGCCAGAAGGCTCCAGGGGCAGATACGCAGTATTTT.

This chain uses TRBV9 with TRBJ1-2, with TRBD1 as a possible D gene (5 bases). Germline V gene sequence: CDR1 SGDLS, CDR2 YYNGEE. V dropped 0 bases and J dropped 4 bases, with 10 bases sitting between them. This CDR3 is built from 14 residues. The CDR3: CASSVAQGTYGYTF. DNA of the CDR3: TGTGCCAGCAGCGTAGCTCAAGGGACCTATGGCTACACCTTC.

CDR3 in amino acids: CATSSFVSGPLGEQYF. In nucleotides, the CDR3 is TGTGCCACCAGCAGTTTCGTATCGGGGCCCCTCGGCGAGCAGTACTTC. The rearrangement uses TRBV15 and TRBJ2-5, with D perhaps matching TRBD1 or TRBD2 (5 bases each). The better agreement between TRBJ2-7 and the DNA end casts doubt on the J call. The CDR3 loop spans 16 amino acids. Germline assignment: CDR1 LNHNV and CDR2 YYDKDF (reference sequence).

CDR3 in DNA: TGTGCCTGGAGTGTATCCCTTGAGCAGTTCTTC. Its translation: CAWSVSLEQFF. The chain links TRBV30 to TRBJ2-1; D call uncertain. In germline, CDR1 is GTSNPN, CDR2 SVGIG (reference sequence). Trimming shortened V by 0 bases and J by 9 bases, and 6 bases separated the two germline ends. This CDR3 contains 11 residues.

The chain links TRBV12-5 to TRBJ1-1; possibly TRBD1 for D (5 bases). Looked up from germline, CDR1 is LGHNT and CDR2 is FRNRAP. The V end was cut by 2 bases, the J end by 5 bases, with 9 bases between. The CDR3 has 13 amino acids. CDR3 bases: TGTGCTAGTGGTTTGAACGAGGGGACTGAAGCTTTCTTT. It is translated as CASGLNEGTEAFF.

This clone has more than one count but fewer than ten. Distinct nucleotide sequences in the sample also encode this CDR3. This rearrangement joins TRBV7-2 to TRBJ2-7; D is possibly TRBD1 or TRBD2 (5 bases each). Germline V lookup: CDR1 SGHTA, CDR2 FQGNSA. The V end was cut by 5 bases, the J end by 2 bases, with 13 bases between. The CDR3 is 14 residues long. As DNA, the CDR3 is TGTGCCAGCAGCCCCCCTGGGGGAACCTACGAGCAGTACTTC. Its translation is CASSPPGGTYEQYF.

A few counts support this clone. V gene TRBV2 combines with J gene TRBJ1-2; D might be TRBD1 (5 bases). The CDR3 has 13 residues. V was cut by 7 bases and J by 8 bases, with 17 bases left in between. CDR1 SNHLY and CDR2 FYNNEI come from the germline V gene. DNA for the CDR3: TGTGCCAGCACTGGAGCGAGGGGAGCGGGCTACACCTTC. It is translated as CASTGARGAGYTF.

The V call is TRBV7-2, the J call TRBJ1-1; 7 bases are shared with TRBD1. The CDR3 runs to 15 residues. Germline V lookup: CDR1 SGHTA, CDR2 FQGNSA. Trimming took 5 bases from V and 1 from J; bases not matched to a gene: 7. The CDR3 reads CASSPREGANTEAFF. CDR3 sequence (DNA): TGTGCCAGCAGCCCCCGAGAGGGGGCGAACACTGAAGCTTTCTTT.

The chain carries TRBV13 and TRBJ2-1, with 7 bases identical to TRBD2. The germline gives CDR1 PRHDT, CDR2 FYEKMQ (reference sequence). The CDR3 loop spans 15 amino acids. V lost 4 bases, J lost 3 bases, and 6 bases stayed unmatched. The CDR3, as DNA: TGTGCCAGCAGCTCCACCCGGGACTACTACAATGAGCAGTTCTTC. It specifies CASSSTRDYYNEQFF.

The V and J genes are TRBV6-6 and TRBJ1-3; D is unresolved. The CDR3 contains 12 residues. In germline, CDR1 is MNHNY, CDR2 SVGAGI (reference sequence). V dropped 2 bases and J dropped 3 bases, with 2 bases sitting between them. Written as DNA, the CDR3 is TGTGCCAGCAGTTACAATGGAAACACCATATATTTT. It specifies CASSYNGNTIYF.

V gene TRBV5-5 combines with J gene TRBJ1-4; 7 nucleotides align to TRBD1. The length of the CDR3 is 15 residues. In germline, CDR1 is SGHKS, CDR2 YYEKEE (reference sequence). V was clipped by 0 bases and J by 4 bases; unmatched bases: 3. The CDR3 DNA reads TGTGCCAGCAGCTTGGAGGGACAGATTAATGAAAAACTGTTTTTT. Protein: CASSLEGQINEKLFF.

The chain is built from TRBV19 and TRBJ1-1; D remains unclear. The germline V gene encodes CDR1 LNHDA and CDR2 SQIVND (reference sequence). The germline V and J ends were trimmed by 5 bases and 1 base, with 14 bases remaining between them. The CDR3 consists of 15 residues. CDR3 nucleotide sequence: TGTGCCAGTAGTCCGACGGACCCGTCGAACACTGAAGCTTTCTTT. Translation: CASSPTDPSNTEAFF.